These 32 T cell receptor beta chains came from one sample sequenced in a study of blood T cell repertoires in COVID-19. The protocol was immunoSEQ multiplex PCR, while the TCRdb copy is restricted to in-frame clones and leaves out a portion. Of about 170,000 clones listed, around 90% are singletons. The specimen was peripheral blood. These receptors were obtained from a man aged 50 to 60 who had recovered from COVID-19.

The chain has TRBV19 and TRBJ1-1; tentative D call: TRBD1 (5 bases). This CDR3 spans 14 amino acids. V lost 6 bases and J lost 0, with 11 bases in between. CDR1 is LNHDA, CDR2 SQIVND, per germline (reference sequence). The CDR3 here is CASSRTNLNTEAFF. CDR3 DNA sequence: TGTGCCAGTAGCCGGACAAACCTGAACACTGAAGCTTTCTTT.

The CDR3 coding sequence is TGTGCCAGCAGTTTAGGAGCGTTAGATGAGCAGTTCTTC. Protein product: CASSLGALDEQFF. The chain carries TRBV12-3 or TRBV12-4 and TRBJ2-1, with D unresolved. The CDR3 extends over 13 amino acids. The V gene lost 1 base and the J gene lost 8 bases, with 9 bases spanning the gap.

The chain links TRBV19 to TRBJ2-2, with D unresolved. Germline V lookup: CDR1 LNHDA, CDR2 SQIVND (reference sequence). Deletions cut 3 bases from V and 0 bases from J, with 17 bases between. This CDR3 contains 18 residues. In nucleotides, the CDR3 is TGTGCCAGTAGTATCCCCAAACAGACCGAACCGAACACCGGGGAGCTGTTTTTT. Translation: CASSIPKQTEPNTGELFF.

This clone was observed once. The chain employs TRBV7-2 and TRBJ2-3, with TRBD2 identical over 13 bases. The CDR3 runs to 17 residues. J lost 3 bases, V lost 4 bases, and 7 bases had no gene match. CDR1 is SGHTA, CDR2 FQGNSA, per germline. The DNA for the CDR3 is TGTGCCAGCAGCTCATTACTAGCGGGGGGGACAACAGATACGCAGTATTTT. Its protein is CASSSLLAGGTTDTQYF.

The chain is built from TRBV21-1 and TRBJ1-3; TRBD1, as called in the table, went unchecked against the DNA. TRBV21-1 is shown as a pseudogene. There are 19 residues in the CDR3. CDR3 sequence reads: CASSKDKVLQVSSGNTIYF. The CDR3 coding sequence is TGTGCCAGCAGCAAAGATAAGGTCTTACAGGTAAGCTCTGGAAACACCATATATTTT.

The chain joins TRBV5-1 to TRBJ2-7; 7 positions match TRBD2. J lost 1 base, V lost 2 bases, and 3 bases had no gene match. The CDR3 has 14 amino acids. Germline CDR1 and CDR2: SGHRS and YFSETQ. In DNA, the CDR3 is TGCGCCAGCAGCTTACGGGGGGAGTCCTACGAGCAGTACTTC. Protein product: CASSLRGESYEQYF.

The rearrangement uses TRBV5-1 and TRBJ2-3; TRBD2 matches at 14 bases. Germline values: CDR1 SGHRS, CDR2 YFSETQ. V lost 7 bases to trimming and J lost 3 bases; unmatched junction nucleotides: 4. The CDR3 is 15 residues long. This CDR3 reads CASGTSGSRTDTQYF. The CDR3 DNA is TGCGCCAGCGGGACTAGCGGGAGTCGGACAGATACGCAGTATTTT.

The genes are TRBV6-5 and TRBJ1-2; D unclear. This CDR3 is built from 13 residues. CDR1 is MNHEY, CDR2 SVGAGI, per germline. V lost 2 bases and J 6 bases, leaving 10 bases between the germline ends. CDR3 loop: CASSYDRQDGYTF. The CDR3 DNA reads as TGTGCCAGCAGTTACGATCGTCAGGATGGCTACACCTTC.

The V and J genes are TRBV19 and TRBJ2-7; 11 bases match TRBD2. The J segment lost 7 bases and the V segment lost 2 bases, leaving 7 bases of the junction unmatched. Germline values: CDR1 LNHDA, CDR2 SQIVND (reference sequence). The CDR3 has 15 residues. The CDR3, as DNA: TGTGCCAGTAGTATATCCGGGACTAGCGGAAAAGAGCAGTACTTC. Protein: CASSISGTSGKEQYF.

The V and J genes are TRBV6-1 and TRBJ1-5; a weak D match, TRBD1 (5 bases). Per the germline V gene, CDR1 is MNHNS and CDR2 is SASEGT. V shed 3 bases and J shed 3 bases, with 6 bases lying between them. The CDR3 runs to 13 residues. The CDR3 nucleotides are TGTGCCAGCAGTGACAGGGTCAATCAGCCCCAGCATTTT. Its translation: CASSDRVNQPQHF.

The gene calls are TRBV7-9 and TRBJ2-5; 9 nucleotides align to TRBD1. This CDR3 region has 16 residues. Germline CDR1 is SEHNR and CDR2 is FQNEAQ (reference sequence). The V and J ends lost 2 bases and 1 base, in that order; junction bases with no gene match: 5. CDR3 protein: CASSLRATGGQETQYF. The DNA for the CDR3 is TGTGCCAGCAGCTTAAGGGCGACAGGGGGCCAAGAGACCCAGTACTTC.

J is TRBJ1-1 and V is TRBV7-2; no firm D call. Trimming took off 0 bases at V and 0 bases at J, with 8 bases between the two ends. This CDR3 has 15 residues. The germline gives CDR1 SGHTA, CDR2 FQGNSA. In nucleotides, the CDR3 is TGTGCCAGCAGCTTAGCGGCCTTTATGAACACTGAAGCTTTCTTT. Translating it yields CASSLAAFMNTEAFF.

This clone was observed once. The chain employs TRBV7-9 and TRBJ1-6; the match to TRBD1 covers 11 bases. The CDR3 runs 14 residues. Germline V gene data show CDR1 as SEHNR and CDR2 as FQNEAQ (reference sequence). Unmatched junction bases numbered 4, after V lost 5 bases and J lost 10 bases. DNA of the CDR3: TGTGCCAGCAGCCCGGGACAGGGGGGCTCACCCCTCCACTTT. Protein: CASSPGQGGSPLHF.

The chain recombines TRBV15 with TRBJ1-1; D is undetermined. Trimming cost V 3 bases and J 0 bases, with 11 bases left between them. There are 15 residues in the CDR3. Germline V gene data show CDR1 as LNHNV and CDR2 as YYDKDF (reference sequence). CDR3 sequence: CATSSEEGMNTEAFF. Here the CDR3 DNA reads TGTGCCACCAGCAGCGAGGAGGGCATGAACACTGAAGCTTTCTTT.

The J gene is TRBJ1-2, the V gene TRBV21-1; the table's TRBD1 call for D was not verified on the DNA. TRBV21-1 is a pseudogene segment. This CDR3 has 17 amino acids. The CDR3 DNA sequence: TGTGCCAGCAGCAAAGGGGGCGTCTTTGGGCCCCCATATGGCTACACCTTC. The encoded protein is CASSKGGVFGPPYGYTF.

V is TRBV7-8 and J is TRBJ2-7, with TRBD1 matching over 9 bases. CDR3 size: 15 residues. With V trimmed by 3 bases and J by 1 base, 4 bases remained unmatched. CDR1 SGHVS and CDR2 FQNEAQ come from the germline V gene. The CDR3 DNA reads TGTGCCAGCAGCTTTCCGGGACAGGGATCCTACGAGCAGTACTTC. It translates to CASSFPGQGSYEQYF.

The chain links TRBV5-1 to TRBJ1-2; 9 bases are a match to TRBD1. The germline V gene has CDR1 SGHRS and CDR2 YFSETQ. With V trimmed by 4 bases and J by 8 bases, 6 bases remained unmatched. The CDR3 consists of 13 residues. This CDR3 is CASSRGQGEGYTF. Written as DNA, the CDR3 is TGCGCCAGCAGCCGGGGACAGGGTGAAGGCTACACCTTC. The complete variable domain, with remaining parts taken from reference TRBV5-1 and TRBJ1-2, reads KAGVTQTPRYLIKTRGQQVTLSCSPISGHRSVSWYQQTPGQGLQFLFEYFSETQRNKGNFPGRFSGRQFSNSRSEMNVSTLELGDSALYLCASSRGQGEGYTFGSGTRLTVV.

The chain is built from TRBV7-7 and TRBJ2-5; TRBD2 aligns across 9 bases. V was pared by 1 base and J by 5 bases, with 8 bases of the junction left unmatched. The CDR3 totals 16 residues. The germline CDR1 and CDR2 sequences are SSHAT and FNYEAQ (reference sequence). The CDR3 sequence: CASSLGAGGNMETQYF. The CDR3, as DNA: TGTGCCAGCAGCTTAGGAGCGGGAGGAAACATGGAGACCCAGTACTTC.

The chain joins TRBV6-5 to TRBJ2-2; D is possibly TRBD2 (6 bases). Germline V gene data show CDR1 as MNHEY and CDR2 as SVGAGI. The CDR3 spans 13 residues. Trimming pared 5 bases from V and 8 bases from J, leaving 12 bases between. CDR3 sequence: CASSQLEGGELFF. CDR3 bases: TGTGCCAGCAGTCAATTGGAGGGGGGGGAGCTGTTTTTT.

This clone was observed once. This rearrangement joins TRBV3-1 (or the pseudogene TRBV3-2) to TRBJ1-2, with D uncertain. Germline assignment: CDR1 LGHDT and CDR2 YNNKEL (reference sequence). Deletions cut 6 bases from V and 0 bases from J, with 11 bases between. There are 14 residues in the CDR3. CDR3 DNA: TGTGCCAGCAGAGGTAGAACAGCTAACTATGGCTACACCTTC. This encodes CASRGRTANYGYTF.

In regard to this clone: Distinct nucleotide sequences in the sample also encode this CDR3. The gene calls are TRBV7-2 and TRBJ2-1, with TRBD1 identical over 8 bases. This CDR3 is built from 15 residues. Germline values: CDR1 SGHTA, CDR2 FQGNSA. Trimming removed 5 bases from V and 1 base from J; junction bases left unmatched: 4. This chain's CDR3 is CASSLDRGSYNEQFF. The CDR3 DNA reads TGTGCCAGCAGCCTCGACAGGGGATCCTACAATGAGCAGTTCTTC.

V usage is TRBV9 and J usage is TRBJ2-2; TRBD1 agrees at 12 bases. The CDR3 sequence is 17 residues long. Germline V CDR1 and CDR2: SGDLS, YYNGEE. After removal of 3 bases from V and 4 bases from J, the junction contained 7 bases not matched to a gene. CDR3 in amino acids: CASSARGQGAPTGELFF. CDR3 coding DNA: TGTGCCAGCAGCGCCCGGGGACAGGGGGCGCCCACCGGGGAGCTGTTTTTT.

V gene TRBV6-2 or TRBV6-3 combines with J gene TRBJ2-1, with D possibly matching TRBD2 (6 bases). CDR1 is MNHEY, CDR2 SVGEGT, per germline. The CDR3 consists of 18 residues. V was pared by 2 bases and J by 7 bases, with 24 bases between. The CDR3 reads CASSYVARVVAEKNEQFF. The CDR3 DNA reads as TGTGCCAGCAGTTACGTTGCGAGGGTGGTAGCGGAGAAGAATGAGCAGTTCTTC.

To note about this clone: The same CDR3 arises from other DNA sequences in this sample as well. The chain recombines TRBV18 with TRBJ2-5, with 7 nucleotides matching TRBD1. From germline, CDR1 is KGHSH and CDR2 LQKENI. With 3 bases clipped from V and 2 bases from J, the junction kept 0 bases outside the gene matches. The CDR3 extends over 13 amino acids. CDR3 residues: CASSPGQQETQYF. Written as DNA, the CDR3 is TGTGCCAGCTCACCGGGACAGCAAGAGACCCAGTACTTC.

This clone was detected only a few times. The chain employs TRBV19 and TRBJ2-7, with 9 bases lining up with TRBD1. Germline CDR1 and CDR2: LNHDA and SQIVND (reference sequence). Trimming removed 3 bases from V and 4 bases from J; junction bases left unmatched: 13. The CDR3 loop spans 17 amino acids. This CDR3 is CASSIATGGQGMYEQYF. The CDR3 bases are TGTGCCAGTAGTATCGCGACAGGGGGGCAGGGGATGTACGAGCAGTACTTC.

V gene TRBV6-6 combines with J gene TRBJ2-2; TRBD2 agrees at 8 bases. The V gene end was trimmed by 5 bases and the J gene end by 4 bases; junction bases not matched to a gene: 3. In germline, CDR1 is MNHNY, CDR2 SVGAGI (reference sequence). This CDR3 has 14 residues. CDR3 nucleotides: TGTGCCAGCAGTCCGGGACTAGTCACCGGGGAGCTGTTTTTT. The encoded protein is CASSPGLVTGELFF.

V usage is TRBV7-2 and J usage is TRBJ1-2; D possibly corresponds to TRBD1 (6 bases). Trimming took off 4 bases at V and 4 bases at J, with 13 bases between the two ends. The CDR3 runs to 14 residues. Germline CDR1 and CDR2: SGHTA and FQGNSA. The CDR3 spells CASSSQQGGYGYTF. The CDR3 DNA reads as TGTGCCAGCAGCTCGCAACAGGGCGGCTATGGCTACACCTTC.

V gene TRBV27 combines with J gene TRBJ1-1, with D possibly matching TRBD1 (6 bases). The CDR3 sequence is 13 residues long. The germline V gene encodes CDR1 MNHEY and CDR2 SMNVEV (reference sequence). The V gene lost 8 bases and the J gene lost 0 bases, with 10 bases spanning the gap. The chain's CDR3 is CASHRAMNTEAFF. The CDR3 DNA sequence: TGTGCCAGCCACAGGGCCATGAACACTGAAGCTTTCTTT.

The V gene is TRBV9, the J gene TRBJ2-3; 9 bases align to TRBD1. Germline-derived CDR1 and CDR2 are SGDLS and YYNGEE. J gave up 3 bases and V 2 bases, and 10 bases lay outside the gene matches. The CDR3 totals 17 residues. Written as DNA, the CDR3 is TGTGCCAGCAGCGTTCGGACAGGGGAAGGGGGGACAGATACGCAGTATTTT. Residues: CASSVRTGEGGTDTQYF.

This chain links TRBV7-2 with TRBJ2-5, with D possibly being TRBD2 (5 bases). The CDR3 consists of 13 residues. Germline CDR1 is SGHTA and CDR2 is FQGNSA. Deletions cut 1 base from V and 9 bases from J, with 12 bases between. In nucleotides, the CDR3 is TGTGCCAGCAGCTTAGGTCCCCTCGGGGCCCAGTACTTC. It yields the protein CASSLGPLGAQYF.

This chain links TRBV9 with TRBJ2-1, with D perhaps TRBD2 (6 bases). This CDR3 is 13 amino acids long. Germline CDR1 and CDR2: SGDLS and YYNGEE. V was clipped by 3 bases and J by 4 bases, with 8 bases between them. The DNA of the CDR3 is TGTGCCAGCAGCGAGACTAGATACAATGAGCAGTTCTTC. This codes for CASSETRYNEQFF.

This clone has more than one count but fewer than ten. The chain combines TRBV5-4 with TRBJ2-5, with 7 bases identical to TRBD2. There are 15 residues in the CDR3. V was pared by 0 bases and J by 1 base, with 3 bases of the junction left unmatched. Germline V gives CDR1 SGHNT, CDR2 YYREEE (reference sequence). CDR3 region: CASSLGGRAQETQYF. DNA of the CDR3: TGTGCCAGCAGCTTGGGTGGGAGGGCCCAAGAGACCCAGTACTTC.